This T cell receptor beta chain was documented in a study of cytomegalovirus exposure and HLA in healthy donors (dated by TCRdb to about 2017). Concerning the study at large: An earlier analysis of under 600 of the donors reported about 290 Gb of sequence data and some 120 million unique TCR beta sequences from approximately 180 million T cells. About 280 gigabases of sequencing data and approximately 80 million unique TCR sequences were included in an early release covering about 600 HLA-typed donors. The genetic ancestry cluster associated with self-reported Caucasian donors included roughly four fifths of the 398 genotyped donors. The study was designed to test whether signatures of past pathogen exposure could be identified by cataloging public T cell receptors. The study profiled the T cell repertoires of about 720 subjects by immunosequencing and related them to cytomegalovirus serostatus. A separate validation cohort of 90 to 150 different subjects was used in addition to the roughly 700-subject first cohort. The study combined high-throughput TCR immunosequencing, statistical association of individual TCRs with disease status, and machine learning to predict cytomegalovirus infection status. In a later analysis, previously published TCR beta repertoires from 666 donors were re-analyzed and high-resolution HLA genotyping was added so that TCR occurrence patterns could be studied. Rather than drawing on any new phenotypic data, the later analysis identified candidate immune exposures from TCR beta sequences and the way those sequences occurred across donors. An earlier analysis of about 600 of the donors used high-throughput TCR beta sequencing to judge whether each TCR beta V gene segment behaved as functional or pseudogenic. Alongside the repertoire data, information on donor age, sex, ethnicity and CMV serostatus was compiled. A later genetic analysis took genome-wide SNP genotypes for about three fifths of the roughly 700 donors and used that subset as a discovery cohort. Every repertoire in the discovery cohort had been generated on one and the same sequencing platform. Class I and class II HLA loci were covered by the typing at four-digit resolution. The number of typed donors differed by locus: roughly 629-640 for A, B, C, DRB1 and DQB1; 500 to 550 for DQA1; 606 for DPA1; and some 430 for DPB1. A handful of DR-DQ haplotypes were handled as single units for association and clustering because linkage in the cohort was strong. Among about 400 genotyped donors of the cohort, an average of roughly 230,000 unique TCR beta nucleotide sequences was sequenced per donor, of which about 19% were non-productive.

The CDR3 contains 17 residues, cysteine and phenylalanine counted. The only DNA kept is the CDR3, 51 bases in frame from the first base. Trimming costs V 4 bases and J 0 bases, and their ends lie 19 bases apart. Sequences SEHNR (CDR1) and FQNEAQ (CDR2) are obtained from the germline V gene (reference sequence). The library was produced with the immunoSEQ multiplex PCR assay. The multiplex PCR relied on a mix of 60 forward primers for TCR Vbeta segments and 13 reverse primers for TCR Jbeta segments. The CDR3 region of rearranged TCR beta genes was amplified from genomic DNA by a multiplex PCR assay. The amplified TCR beta libraries were sequenced on the Illumina HiSeq System as 87-base-pair reads. The published analysis was carried out like this. In a later analysis, about 80 million unique TCR beta chains were counted across the roughly 670 repertoires, and around 10 million of these chains were shared by at least two donors. A nearest-neighbor algorithm error-corrected the raw reads and collapsed the reads into unique sequences, merging closely related sequences to remove PCR and sequencing errors. Alignment of CDR3 sequences to IMGT reference sequences was used to assign V, D and J gene segments. For a sequence to be retained, at least a six-nucleotide match to both a V gene segment and a J gene segment was required. A rearrangement was called productive if the CDR3 had no stop codons and remained in frame with V and J, and every other rearrangement was called non-productive. Following IMGT convention, CDR3 was defined as the stretch from the second conserved V-encoded cysteine to the conserved J-encoded phenylalanine. In an earlier analysis of more than 550 of the donors, sequences lacking an unambiguous match to a single V gene segment were excluded. An earlier analysis of several hundred of the donors classified V segments as functional when productive rearrangements were above 56.7% and as segregating when the standard deviation between donors was above 5%. A statistical classification framework was built to diagnose cytomegalovirus status from the catalog of TCR beta chain sequences. V and J gene assignment, in a later analysis, came from comparing TCR nucleotide sequences with IMGT/GENE-DB human TR gene sequences. A later analysis assigned CDR3 sequences and most-parsimonious VDJ recombination scenarios with the TCRdist pipeline. In a later analysis, every TCR beta chain was defined by the combination of its CDR3 amino acid sequence and its V-gene family, and reads without a unique V-gene family were dropped. To address suspected cross-contamination and a sequencing artifact, a later analysis removed roughly 580 highly shared, low-generation-probability nucleotide sequences. For each public chain, a later analysis derived a clonal expansion index from normalized ranks of inferred template counts within each repertoire. In a later analysis, generation probabilities were computed using a VDJ recombination model fitted to out-of-frame rearrangements, and the results were checked against IGoR. In a later analysis, TCR-TCR, TCR-HLA and TCR-CMV co-occurrence was scored with hypergeometric tests, and a repertoire-size bias correction was applied to TCR pairs. A later analysis estimated false discovery rates by permuting HLA or CMV assignments 20 times. In a later analysis, co-occurring TCRs were grouped using DBSCAN, and TCRdist sequence similarity was added for clustering within HLA-allele-positive subsets. For co-occurrence clustering, repertoires with fewer than 30,000 or more than 120,000 public chains were excluded, along with several repertoires with anomalous nucleotide sharing. In TCRdb, the immuneACCESS table is reduced to in-frame sequences with V and J assigned. These tables do not hold every clone; where another copy was compared, an unresolved V gene accounts for under half, and the others remain unexplained. V, J and clone size derive from that table, while D and trimming were established from the DNA sequence. The sample profile shows under 200,000 clones; roughly 85% of them were found once. 1.5% to 2% of the sample comes from the top ten.

Study-wide findings and limitations: Only TCR beta chains were sequenced in this cohort, and the absence of alpha or paired-chain data limited detectable features. In vitro tests confirmed that a few of the cytomegalovirus-associated TCR beta chains recognize cytomegalovirus antigens. At a false discovery rate of 0.05, a later analysis linked under 20,000 TCR beta sequences to specific HLA alleles. HLA typing was unavailable for some donors at each locus, so association tests used only the typed subset. Correlated functional status among segregating V segments might be attributable to linkage disequilibrium, but an unknown experimental factor could not be ruled out. A later genetic analysis associated a missense DCLRE1C variant with V-gene and J-gene trimming of TCR beta chains, and an independent cohort replicated the association. Because counts were too low, about 18 rarely observed V segments, including chromosome 9 orphons, were excluded from the earlier analysis of some 590 of the donors. A group of highly shared sequence variants was considered likely to be a technical artifact of the sequencing pipeline. The authors suggested that the approach could potentially be generalized to other disease states and immunological phenotypes. Compared with equally common non-associated chains, HLA-associated TCR beta chains in a later analysis were more clonally expanded and had lower generation probabilities. Most TCR sequences were seen in very few donors, while some public TCRs were found in many individuals. In a later analysis, most CMV-associated TCR beta chains were found to appear HLA-restricted, with HLA associations seemingly driven largely by CMV exposure. Presence/absence analyses assumed roughly uniform sequencing depth across donors, an assumption that may not hold. A later analysis found that TCR association rates varied across HLA loci, with DRB1 alleles showing the most associated TCRs and HLA-C alleles the fewest. Some IMGT-functional V segments, including TRBV6-2 and TRBV6-3, could not be told apart with the 87-base-pair reads, so those segments were excluded. When HLA alleles, especially DR and DQ, strongly co-occurred, TCR associations were difficult to assign to individual alleles. In both the original and validation cohorts, the classifier was reported to diagnose cytomegalovirus status with high specificity and sensitivity. In the study, approximately 160 TCR beta chains were listed as associated with cytomegalovirus. In a later analysis, several top co-occurrence clusters were reported to appear linked to parvovirus B19, influenza, CMV and Epstein-Barr virus. In an earlier analysis of more than 500 of the donors, most TCR beta V segments appeared in productive rearrangements about 90% or about 30% of the time, broadly matching IMGT annotations. The only immune exposure information available for the cohort was CMV serostatus. A further reported finding was that TCR beta sequences accurately predicted the HLA-A and HLA-B alleles for most subjects in the first cohort. According to a later genetic analysis, donors in an Asian-associated ancestry cluster had fewer N-insertions in productive TCRs than the roughly 700-donor mean.

In total, more than 500 healthy bone marrow donors made up the cohort. At the time of sampling, all cohort members were nominally healthy, though unrecorded immune exposures were likely present. The donor tested CMV seronegative, placing the donor among the roughly 350 seronegative members of the cohort. A peripheral blood sample was provided by each donor, and peripheral blood mononuclear cells were used for TCR beta sequencing. Genomic DNA extraction from the blood cell samples was performed with the Qiagen DNeasy Blood Extraction Kit. Comment on this clone: Its antigen specificity is not known. The input lacks base qualities; no much larger clone sits a single base away.

Rearrangement joined TRBV7-9 to TRBJ2-7; the D gene is perhaps TRBD1, on 6 matching bases. The TCR sequence derives from a young woman in good health and CMV-seronegative. The material sequenced was PBMCs. The DNA sequence follows: TGTGCCAGCAGCTCCACGACAGGCCGGCCCCTCTCCTACGAGCAGTACTTC. The encoded protein is CASSSTTGRPLSYEQYF.